This T cell receptor beta chain was profiled in a study of CD4+ T cells in melanoma. Concerning this clone itself: Antigen: not known.

Study-level findings and limits: A reported correlation linked neoantigen-specific CD4+ T cells to CD8+, macrophage and B cell function. In melanoma, neoantigen-specific CD4+ T cells reportedly differed in differentiation state.

Sequencing used immunoSEQ multiplex PCR; TCRdb keeps in-frame clones, though not all of them. The sample carries over 130,000 clones, approximately 91% recorded once. The TCR was taken from a human donor with melanoma.

The CDR3: CASSQTGLRRSGYTF. The CDR3 nucleotides are TGTGCCAGCAGTCAGACAGGGCTCAGGAGGAGTGGCTACACCTTC. The rearrangement links TRBV6-5 to TRBJ1-2, with 7 nucleotides matching TRBD1. The CDR3 loop spans 15 amino acids. The V and J ends lost 5 bases and 7 bases, in that order; junction bases with no gene match: 13. Germline CDR1 reads MNHEY; CDR2 reads SVGAGI.